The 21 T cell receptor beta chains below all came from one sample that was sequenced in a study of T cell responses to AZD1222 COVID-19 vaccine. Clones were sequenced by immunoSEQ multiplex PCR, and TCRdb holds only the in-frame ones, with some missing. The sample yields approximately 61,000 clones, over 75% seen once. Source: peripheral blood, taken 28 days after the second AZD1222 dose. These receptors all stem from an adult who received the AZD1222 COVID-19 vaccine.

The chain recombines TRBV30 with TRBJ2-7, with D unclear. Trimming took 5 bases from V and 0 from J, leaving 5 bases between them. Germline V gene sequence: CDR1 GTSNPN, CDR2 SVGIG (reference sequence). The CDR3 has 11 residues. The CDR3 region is CAWGFSYEQYF. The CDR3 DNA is TGTGCCTGGGGGTTCTCCTACGAGCAGTACTTC.

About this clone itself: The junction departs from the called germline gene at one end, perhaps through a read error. CDR3 DNA: TGTGCCAGCAGCGCGGGACCACTCGGGGGACAGCCGTGCTTC. Protein product: CASSAGPLGGQPCF. J is TRBJ2-7 and V is TRBV9; D is possibly TRBD1 (7 bases). The CDR3 totals 14 residues. Germline V gene sequence: CDR1 SGDLS, CDR2 YYNGEE.

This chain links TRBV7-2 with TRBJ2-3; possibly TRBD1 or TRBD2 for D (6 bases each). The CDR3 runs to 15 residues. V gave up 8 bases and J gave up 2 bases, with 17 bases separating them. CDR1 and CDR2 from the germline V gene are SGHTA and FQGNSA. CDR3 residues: CASGWGAGTTDTQYF. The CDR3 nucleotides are TGTGCCAGCGGATGGGGGGCAGGGACCACAGATACGCAGTATTTT. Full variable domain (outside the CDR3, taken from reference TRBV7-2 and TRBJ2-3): GAGVSQSPSNKVTEKGKDVELRCDPISGHTALYWYRQSLGQGLEFLIYFQGNSAPDKSGLPSDRFSAERTGGSVSTLTIQRTQQEDSAVYLCASGWGAGTTDTQYFGPGTRLTVL.

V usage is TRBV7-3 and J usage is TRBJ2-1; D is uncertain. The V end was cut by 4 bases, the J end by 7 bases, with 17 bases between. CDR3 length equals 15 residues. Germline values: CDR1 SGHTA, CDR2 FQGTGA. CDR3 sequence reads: CASSSLASSVNEQFF. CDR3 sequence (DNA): TGTGCCAGCAGCTCGCTCGCCTCCTCAGTGAATGAGCAGTTCTTC.

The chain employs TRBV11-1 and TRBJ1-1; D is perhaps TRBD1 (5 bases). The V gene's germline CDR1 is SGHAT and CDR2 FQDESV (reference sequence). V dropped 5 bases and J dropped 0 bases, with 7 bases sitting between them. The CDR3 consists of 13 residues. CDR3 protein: CASSKGLNTEAFF. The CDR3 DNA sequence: TGTGCCAGCAGCAAGGGACTGAACACTGAAGCTTTCTTT.

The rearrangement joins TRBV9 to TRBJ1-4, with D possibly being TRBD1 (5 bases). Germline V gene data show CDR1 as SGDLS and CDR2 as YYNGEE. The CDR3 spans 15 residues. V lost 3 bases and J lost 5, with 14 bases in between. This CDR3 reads CASSARDGPNEKLFF. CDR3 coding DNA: TGTGCCAGCAGCGCCCGGGACGGGCCAAATGAAAAACTGTTTTTT.

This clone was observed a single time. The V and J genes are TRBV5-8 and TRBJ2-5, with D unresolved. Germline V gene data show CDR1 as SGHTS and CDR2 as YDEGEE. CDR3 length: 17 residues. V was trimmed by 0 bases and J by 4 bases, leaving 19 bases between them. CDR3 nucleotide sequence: TGTGCCAGCAGCTTGGGGCTGAACGGGCAGGATTCAGAGACCCAGTACTTC. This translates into CASSLGLNGQDSETQYF.

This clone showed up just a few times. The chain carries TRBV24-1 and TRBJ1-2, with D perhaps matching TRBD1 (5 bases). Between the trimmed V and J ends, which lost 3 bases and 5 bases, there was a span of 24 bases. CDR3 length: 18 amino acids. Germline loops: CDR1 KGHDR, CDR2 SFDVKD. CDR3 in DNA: TGTGCCACCAGTGATCCGGAAGTAGGGACCGAAGAAGGGTATGGCTACACCTTC. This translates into CATSDPEVGTEEGYGYTF.

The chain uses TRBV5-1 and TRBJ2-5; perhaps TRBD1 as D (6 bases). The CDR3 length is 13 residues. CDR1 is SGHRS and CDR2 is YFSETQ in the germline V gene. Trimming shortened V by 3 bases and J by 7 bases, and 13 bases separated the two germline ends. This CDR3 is CASSSPPRGTQYF. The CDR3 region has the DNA TGCGCCAGCAGCTCCCCCCCCAGGGGGACCCAGTACTTC.

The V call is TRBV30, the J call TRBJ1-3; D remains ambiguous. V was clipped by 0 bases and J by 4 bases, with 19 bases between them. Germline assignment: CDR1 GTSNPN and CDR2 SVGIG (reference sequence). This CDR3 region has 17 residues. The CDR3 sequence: CAWSVPSGLFSGNTIYF. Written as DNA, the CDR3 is TGTGCCTGGAGTGTACCTTCTGGGTTATTCTCAGGAAACACCATATATTTT.

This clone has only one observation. The CDR3 is CAISEWGLGRETQYF. The CDR3 region has the DNA TGTGCCATCAGTGAGTGGGGACTAGGACGGGAGACCCAGTACTTC. The rearrangement uses TRBV10-3 and TRBJ2-5; TRBD2 aligns across 8 bases. Germline CDR1 and CDR2: ENHRY and SYGVKD. Germline trimming cut 1 base from V and 5 bases from J; bases unmatched to any gene: 6. The CDR3 spans 15 residues.

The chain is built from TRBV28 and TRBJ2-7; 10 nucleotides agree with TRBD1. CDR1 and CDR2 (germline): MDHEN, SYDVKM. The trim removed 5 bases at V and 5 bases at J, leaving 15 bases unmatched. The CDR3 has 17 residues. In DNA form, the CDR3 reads TGTGCCAGCAGTGTACCCCCGGGACAGGGGATTGACAACGAGCAGTACTTC. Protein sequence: CASSVPPGQGIDNEQYF. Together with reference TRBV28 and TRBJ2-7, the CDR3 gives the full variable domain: DVKVTQSSRYLVKRTGEKVFLECVQDMDHENMFWYRQDPGLGLRLIYFSYDVKMKEKGDIPEGYSVSREKKERFSLILESASTNQTSMYLCASSVPPGQGIDNEQYFGPGTRLTVT.

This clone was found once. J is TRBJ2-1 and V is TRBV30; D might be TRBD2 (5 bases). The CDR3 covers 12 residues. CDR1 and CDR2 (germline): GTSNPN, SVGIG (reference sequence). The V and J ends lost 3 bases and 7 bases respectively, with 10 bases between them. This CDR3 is CAWSDLANEQFF. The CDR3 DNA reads TGTGCCTGGAGCGATCTAGCTAATGAGCAGTTCTTC.

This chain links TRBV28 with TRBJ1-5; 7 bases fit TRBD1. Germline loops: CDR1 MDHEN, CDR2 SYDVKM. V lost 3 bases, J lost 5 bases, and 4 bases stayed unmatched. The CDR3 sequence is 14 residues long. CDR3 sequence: CASSFRQGDQPQHF. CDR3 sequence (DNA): TGTGCCAGCAGTTTCCGGCAGGGGGATCAGCCCCAGCATTTT.

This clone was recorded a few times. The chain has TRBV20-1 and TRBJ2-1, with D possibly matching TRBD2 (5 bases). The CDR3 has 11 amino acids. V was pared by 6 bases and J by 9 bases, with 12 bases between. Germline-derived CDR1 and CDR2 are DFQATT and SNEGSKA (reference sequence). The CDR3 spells CSAPTRGEQFF. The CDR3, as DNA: TGCAGTGCCCCCACACGGGGTGAGCAGTTCTTC.

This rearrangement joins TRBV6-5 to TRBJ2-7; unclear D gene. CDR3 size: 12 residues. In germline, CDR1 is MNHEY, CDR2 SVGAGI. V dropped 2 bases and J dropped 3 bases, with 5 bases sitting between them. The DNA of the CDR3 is TGTGCCAGCAGTTACGTTGACTACGAGCAGTACTTC. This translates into CASSYVDYEQYF.

In nucleotides, the CDR3 is TGCGCCAGCAGCCGGACGGAGCAAGAGACCCAGTACTTC. The encoded protein is CASSRTEQETQYF. J is TRBJ2-5 and V is TRBV4-3; D is uncertain. CDR1 and CDR2 (germline): LGHNA, YSLEER. V dropped 4 bases and J dropped 2 bases, with 8 bases sitting between them. The CDR3 spans 13 residues.

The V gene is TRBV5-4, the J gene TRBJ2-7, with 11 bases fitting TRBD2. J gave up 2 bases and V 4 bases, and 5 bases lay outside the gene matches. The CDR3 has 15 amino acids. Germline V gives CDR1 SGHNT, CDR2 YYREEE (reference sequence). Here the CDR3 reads CASSQTSGKAYEQYF. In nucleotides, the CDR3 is TGTGCCAGCAGCCAGACTAGCGGGAAGGCCTACGAGCAGTACTTC.

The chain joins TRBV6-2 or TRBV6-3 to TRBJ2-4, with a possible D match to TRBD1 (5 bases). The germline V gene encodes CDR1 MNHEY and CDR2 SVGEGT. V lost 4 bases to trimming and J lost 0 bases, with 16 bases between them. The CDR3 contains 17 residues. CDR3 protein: CASSSGADNLAKNIQYF. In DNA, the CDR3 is TGTGCCAGCAGTTCTGGGGCCGATAACTTAGCCAAAAACATTCAGTACTTC.

The CDR3 nucleotides read TGTGCCAGCAGCCAAGACTGGGAAACCTACAATGAGCAGTTCTTC. It specifies CASSQDWETYNEQFF. This chain connects TRBV3-1 (or the pseudogene TRBV3-2) to TRBJ2-1; D call uncertain. The CDR3 sequence is 15 residues long. CDR1 and CDR2 from the germline V gene are LGHDT and YNNKEL (reference sequence). V lost 0 bases, J lost 2 bases, and 8 bases lay in between.

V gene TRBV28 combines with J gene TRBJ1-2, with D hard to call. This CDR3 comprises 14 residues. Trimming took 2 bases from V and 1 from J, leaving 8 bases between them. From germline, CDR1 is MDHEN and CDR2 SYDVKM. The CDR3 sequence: CASSLLTVNYGYTF. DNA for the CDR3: TGTGCCAGCAGTTTACTGACCGTTAACTATGGCTACACCTTC.